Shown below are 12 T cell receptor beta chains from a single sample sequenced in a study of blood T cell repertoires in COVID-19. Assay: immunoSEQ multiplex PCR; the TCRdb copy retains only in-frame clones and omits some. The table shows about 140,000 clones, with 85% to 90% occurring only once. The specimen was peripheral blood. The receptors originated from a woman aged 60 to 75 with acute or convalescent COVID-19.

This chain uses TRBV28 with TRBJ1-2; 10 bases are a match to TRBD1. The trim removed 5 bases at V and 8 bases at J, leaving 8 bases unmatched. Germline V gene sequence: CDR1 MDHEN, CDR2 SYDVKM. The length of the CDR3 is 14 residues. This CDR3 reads CASSQLDRGNGYTF. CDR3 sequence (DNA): TGTGCCAGCAGTCAGTTGGACAGGGGGAACGGCTACACCTTC.

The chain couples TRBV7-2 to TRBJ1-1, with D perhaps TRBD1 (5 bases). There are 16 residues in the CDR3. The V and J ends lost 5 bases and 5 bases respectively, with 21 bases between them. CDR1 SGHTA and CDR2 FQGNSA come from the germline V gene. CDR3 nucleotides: TGTGCCAGCAGCCTCTTCGTCGTAGGGGAAGGTACTGAAGCTTTCTTT. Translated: CASSLFVVGEGTEAFF.

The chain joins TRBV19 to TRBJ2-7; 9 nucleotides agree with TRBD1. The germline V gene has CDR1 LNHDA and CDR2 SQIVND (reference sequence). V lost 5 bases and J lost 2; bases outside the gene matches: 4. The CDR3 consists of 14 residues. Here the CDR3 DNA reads TGTGCCAGTAGTGCCCGGGACAGGGCCTACGAGCAGTACTTC. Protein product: CASSARDRAYEQYF.

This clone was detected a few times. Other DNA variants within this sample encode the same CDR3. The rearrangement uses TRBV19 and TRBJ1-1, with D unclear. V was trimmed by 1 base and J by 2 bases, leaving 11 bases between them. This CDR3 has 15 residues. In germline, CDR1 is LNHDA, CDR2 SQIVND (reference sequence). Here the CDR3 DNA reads TGTGCCAGTAGTATAGCGCGGGTAGCAAACACTGAAGCTTTCTTT. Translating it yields CASSIARVANTEAFF.

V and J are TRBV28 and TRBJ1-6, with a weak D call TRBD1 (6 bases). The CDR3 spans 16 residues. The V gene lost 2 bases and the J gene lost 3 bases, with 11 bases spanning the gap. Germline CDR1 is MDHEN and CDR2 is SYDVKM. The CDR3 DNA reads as TGTGCCAGCAGTTTAGTGGGGGCCAACTATAATTCACCCCTCCACTTT. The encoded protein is CASSLVGANYNSPLHF.

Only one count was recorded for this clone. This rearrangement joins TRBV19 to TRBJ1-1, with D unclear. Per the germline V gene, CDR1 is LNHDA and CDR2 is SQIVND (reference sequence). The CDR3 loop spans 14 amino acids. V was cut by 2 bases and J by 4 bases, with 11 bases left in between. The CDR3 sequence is CASSIIAGSTEAFF. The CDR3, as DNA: TGTGCCAGTAGTATAATAGCGGGGAGCACTGAAGCTTTCTTT.

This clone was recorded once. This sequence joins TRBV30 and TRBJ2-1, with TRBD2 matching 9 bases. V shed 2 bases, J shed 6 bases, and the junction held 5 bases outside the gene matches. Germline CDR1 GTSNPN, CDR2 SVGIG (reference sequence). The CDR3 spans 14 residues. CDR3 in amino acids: CAWSLRGGLNEQFF. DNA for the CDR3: TGTGCCTGGAGTTTGCGGGGGGGCCTCAATGAGCAGTTCTTC.

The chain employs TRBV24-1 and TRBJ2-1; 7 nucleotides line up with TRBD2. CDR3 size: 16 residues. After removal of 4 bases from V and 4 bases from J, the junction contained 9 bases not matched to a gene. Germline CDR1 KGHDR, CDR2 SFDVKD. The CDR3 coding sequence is TGTGCCACCAGTGAAAGTTATGGCGGGGGATACAATGAGCAGTTCTTC. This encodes CATSESYGGGYNEQFF.

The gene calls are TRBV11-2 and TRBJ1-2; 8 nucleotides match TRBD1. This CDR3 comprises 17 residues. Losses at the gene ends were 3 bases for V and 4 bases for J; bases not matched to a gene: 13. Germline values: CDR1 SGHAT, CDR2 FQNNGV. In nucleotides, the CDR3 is TGTGCCAGCAGCTTGTTCCCCCCAGGGGGCGACGGCTATGGCTACACCTTC. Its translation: CASSLFPPGGDGYGYTF.

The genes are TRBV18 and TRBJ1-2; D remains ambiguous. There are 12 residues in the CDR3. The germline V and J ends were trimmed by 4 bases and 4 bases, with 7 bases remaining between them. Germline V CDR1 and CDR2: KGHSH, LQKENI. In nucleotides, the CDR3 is TGTGCCAGCTCACTCGACACCTATGGCTACACCTTC. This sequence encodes CASSLDTYGYTF.

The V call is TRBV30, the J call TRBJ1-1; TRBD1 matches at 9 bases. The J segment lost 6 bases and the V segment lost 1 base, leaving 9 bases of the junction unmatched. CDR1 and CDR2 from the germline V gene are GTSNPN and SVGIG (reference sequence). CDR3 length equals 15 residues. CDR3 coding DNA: TGTGCCTGGAGTGCCCGGGACAGGGAGTTCGCTGAAGCTTTCTTT. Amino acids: CAWSARDREFAEAFF.

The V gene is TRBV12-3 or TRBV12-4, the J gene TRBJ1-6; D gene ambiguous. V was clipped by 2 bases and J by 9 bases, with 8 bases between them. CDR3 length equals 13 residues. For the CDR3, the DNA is TGTGCCAGCAGTTTATCGGGTAGTTCACCCCTCCACTTT. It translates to CASSLSGSSPLHF.